The rows below give T cell receptor beta chains drawn from one sample of a study of T-cell reconstitution after alpha-beta-depleted transplantation in children. Via MiXCR, TCRdb re-called the PCR reads, giving one row per CDR3 protein. The sample has some 220,000 distinct CDR3 sequences, roughly a tenth seen once. This specimen consisted of PBMCs, obtained before TCRalphabeta/CD19-depleted stem cell transplant. The receptors originated from a child under two years old with acute myeloid leukemia, due to receive a stem cell transplant. Each CDR3 is given with its conserved first and last residue. Each record gives: V gene, CDR3 length, clone size, D gene, J gene, CDR3 DNA, CDR3 protein. A D gene is named only where the DNA matches it firmly. Rows may omit the clone size; those that give it use once, few, many or a size class.

TRBV15,16,many,.,TRBJ2-1,TGTGCCACCAGCAGTGTCGTAAGTTGGCTAGCCCATGAGCAGTTCTTC,CATSSVVSWLAHEQFF
TRBV10-1,15,few,.,TRBJ2-2,TGCGCCAGCAGTGAATACGGCAGAGGGGCCGGGGAGCTGTTTTTT,CASSEYGRGAGELFF
TRBV7-2,18,many,.,TRBJ1-2,TGTGCCAGCAGCTTATACCTGCCGGGGGGGCTCTCTAACTATGGCTACACCTTC,CASSLYLPGGLSNYGYTF
TRBV6-1,15,many,TRBD2,TRBJ2-7,TGTGCCAGCATCCTAAGCGGGAGGGGAGCCTACGAGCAGTACTTC,CASILSGRGAYEQYF
TRBV12-3/TRBV12-4,14,many,TRBD1,TRBJ1-1,TGTGCCAGCAGTTTCGACAGGGGATATACTGAAGCTTTCTTT,CASSFDRGYTEAFF
TRBV6-5,13,.,.,TRBJ1-2,TGTGCCAGCAGTTCGACACGGATCTATGGCTACACCTTC,CASSSTRIYGYTF
TRBV28,16,many,.,TRBJ2-5,TGTGCCAGCAGTTTTGTCGACCCCAGCGAACGGGAGACCCAGTACTTC,CASSFVDPSERETQYF
TRBV4-3,16,many,.,TRBJ1-5,TGCGCCAGCAGCCAAGATATGGGAGGGGTAAATCAGCCCCAGCATTTT,CASSQDMGGVNQPQHF
TRBV12-3/TRBV12-4,14,many,.,TRBJ2-1,TGTGCCAGCAGTTTGGCGCGGCCCTACAATGAGCAGTTCTTC,CASSLARPYNEQFF
TRBV29-1,13,.,.,TRBJ2-5,TGCAGCGTTGAGGGGCGGTATCAAGAGACCCAGTACTTC,CSVEGRYQETQYF
TRBV15,14,many,.,TRBJ1-2,TGTGCCACCAGCCCTACAGCGGATTACTATGGCTACACCTTC,CATSPTADYYGYTF
TRBV7-6,18,many,TRBD2,TRBJ2-5,TGTGCCAGCAGCTTCCGACTAGCGGGAGATCTGTACCAAGAGACCCAGTACTTC,CASSFRLAGDLYQETQYF
TRBV4-3,15,many,.,TRBJ2-1,TGCGCCAGCAGCCAAGATCCCGGGGAGAGCAATGAGCAGTTCTTC,CASSQDPGESNEQFF
TRBV5-1,14,many,.,TRBJ2-7,TGCGCCAGCAGCTTGATGGACCAGACTTACGAGCAGTACTTC,CASSLMDQTYEQYF
TRBV13,16,many,TRBD1,TRBJ2-3,TGTGCCAGCAGCAAACAGGGGGCGTTTGAGACAGATACGCAGTATTTT,CASSKQGAFETDTQYF
TRBV4-1,15,.,.,TRBJ1-5,TGCGCCAGCAGCCGGGGGCGCGGGGGCAATCAGCCCCAGCATTTT,CASSRGRGGNQPQHF
TRBV28,14,many,TRBD1,TRBJ2-7,TGTGCCAGCAGTTTACCGGACAGGGACTACGAGCAGTACTTC,CASSLPDRDYEQYF
TRBV28,14,many,.,TRBJ1-5,TGTGCCAGCAGTAGGGACACCGGTGGACAGCCCCAGCATTTT,CASSRDTGGQPQHF
TRBV7-8,18,many,TRBD2,TRBJ2-1,TGTGCCAGCAGCTTAGAGGTCCCTAGCGGGAGTGGCAACAATGAGCAGTTCTTC,CASSLEVPSGSGNNEQFF
TRBV18,16,few,TRBD1,TRBJ2-3,TGTGCCAGCTCCCAACAGGGGGCGACTAGCACAGATACGCAGTATTTT,CASSQQGATSTDTQYF
TRBV20-1,16,many,.,TRBJ2-1,TGCAGTGCTCCCCCCCGGGGCGCTTCCTCCTACAATGAGCAGTTCTTC,CSAPPRGASSYNEQFF
TRBV7-2,12,.,.,TRBJ2-1,TGTGCCAGCGGAAGACGGGGGGCTGAGCAGTTCTTC,CASGRRGAEQFF
TRBV25-1,13,many,TRBD1,TRBJ1-3,TGTGCCAGCGGGGGACAGAGCGGAAACACCATATATTTT,CASGGQSGNTIYF
TRBV25-1,16,few,TRBD1,TRBJ2-1,TGTGCCAGCAGTGGATCGGGCAGGGGGAGTTTTAATGAGCAGTTCTTC,CASSGSGRGSFNEQFF
TRBV20-1,15,.,.,TRBJ1-6,TGCAGTGCTAGGATAGCCTACACGTATAATTCACCCCTCCACTTT,CSARIAYTYNSPLHF
TRBV20-1,11,many,.,TRBJ2-7,TGCAGTGCTAGCGGGAGCTACGAGCAGTACTTC,CSASGSYEQYF
TRBV20-1,14,many,.,TRBJ2-6,TGCAGTGCCTCGAGGGTCTCTGGGGCCAACGTCCTGACTTTC,CSASRVSGANVLTF
TRBV6-1,12,many,.,TRBJ1-5,TGTGCCAGCAGTGAAGGGCATCAGCCCCAGCATTTT,CASSEGHQPQHF
TRBV30,12,.,.,TRBJ1-5,TGTGCCCGAAGGGGGGCGGATCAGCCCCAGCATTTT,CARRGADQPQHF
TRBV19,16,.,.,TRBJ1-4,TGTGCCAGTAGTGCCAGAAAGGTTACAACTAATGAAAAACTGTTTTTT,CASSARKVTTNEKLFF
TRBV6-5,14,.,.,TRBJ2-7,TGTGCCAGCAGTCTAACTCTGGGGTCCTACGAGCAGTACTTC,CASSLTLGSYEQYF
TRBV20-1,11,many,.,TRBJ1-2,TGCAGTGCTAGGAGGGACTATGGCTACACCTTC,CSARRDYGYTF
TRBV5-1,15,many,TRBD1,TRBJ2-7,TGCGCCAGCAGCCCGGGACAGGTTTTGACGGACGAGCAGTACTTC,CASSPGQVLTDEQYF
TRBV12-3/TRBV12-4,15,few,.,TRBJ1-5,TGTGCCAGCAGTTTAGAGAGATATAGCAATCAGCCCCAGCATTTT,CASSLERYSNQPQHF
TRBV27,14,many,.,TRBJ2-1,TGTGCCAGCAGTTTGAGGTCCACCCTAGGTGAGCAGTTCTTC,CASSLRSTLGEQFF